This TCR beta chain was identified in a study of follicular helper T cells after annual influenza vaccination. Study-level findings and limits: Undersampling of larger non-cTfh compartments could not be excluded.

This CDR3 is built from 16 residues. V was pared by 5 bases and J by 10 bases, with 13 bases of the junction left unmatched. Germline lookup yields CDR1 LNHDA and CDR2 SQIVND (reference sequence). Data came from immunoSEQ multiplex PCR; TCRdb stores just in-frame clones and leaves some out. The data show roughly 10,000 clones, with over 80% seen just once and over 0.65% held by the top ten. Of note for this clone: Antigen unknown.

Time point meaning: 2014-2015 season, 7 days after vaccination. This sequence was found in an adult who received the influenza vaccine. The sample here was CXCR5- memory CD4+ T cells sorted from blood, taken 7 days after influenza vaccination. The chain combines TRBV19 with TRBJ2-1; 11 bases fit TRBD2. DNA of the CDR3: TGTGCCAGTAGTCCACCGGGACTAGCGGCTGCCTCGGAGCAGTTCTTC. Amino acids: CASSPPGLAAASEQFF. Looking up the rest from reference TRBV19 and TRBJ2-1 gives the full variable domain: DGGITQSPKYLFRKEGQNVTLSCEQNLNHDAMYWYRQDPGQGLRLIYYSQIVNDFQKGDIAEGYSVSREKKESFPLTVTSAQKNPTAFYLCASSPPGLAAASEQFFGPGTRLTVL.